Here is one T cell receptor (beta chain) with its context. What it recognizes is unknown. The CDR3 spans 11 residues. CDR1 is GTSNPN and CDR2 is SVGIG in the germline V gene (reference sequence). V was pared by 8 bases and J by 7 bases, with 4 bases of the junction left unmatched. Sequencing followed a ViraFEST assay step that expanded antigen-specific CD4+ T cells with viral peptide pools. Cells that had been cultured for roughly eleven days were the source of isolated CD4+ T cells. All participants had two doses of either the BNT162b2 or mRNA-1273 vaccine. According to the study, vaccine recipients showed no prior SARS-CoV-2 infection and negative nucleocapsid antibodies. The data originate from a study of vaccination effects on CD4 cells after COVID-19. Sequencing used immunoSEQ multiplex PCR; TCRdb keeps in-frame clones, though not all of them. Of 15,000 to 20,000 clones in the sample, about 76% were seen once.

Findings and caveats of the study: A shortage of convalescent patients and an absence of early post-infection timepoints characterized the study. Clones of infection and vaccine origin contracted markedly late after vaccination.

The input for sequencing was CD4+ T cells from PBMCs cultured with HCoV-NL63 spike peptides, taken after COVID-19 vaccination. V is TRBV30 and J is TRBJ1-3; 8 bases map to TRBD1. The TCR originated in a human donor who received a COVID-19 vaccine. The CDR3 region has the DNA TGTGCCGGGAACAGGGGGAACACCATATATTTT. Translating gives CAGNRGNTIYF.